This T cell receptor beta chain appears in the sequencing data of a study of neurological immune-mediated disorders. Study context: The disease course was relapsing-remitting in roughly 31 and secondary progressive in about 9% of the 34 multiple sclerosis patients.

This clonotype was counted at least ten times. What it binds is not known. TCRdb fed the 5' RACE reads into MiXCR, producing one record per CDR3 protein. This table holds 81,000 or so distinct CDR3 sequences, just over 5% found once. Notes on the study in general: No expanded-clone CDR3 amino acid sequence recurred across subjects, suggesting private TCR-beta repertoires. According to phylogenetic grouping, one related-CDR3 cluster, a possible signature, contained the repertoires of 18 of 34 multiple sclerosis patients. Neither clinical nor MRI features showed any association with the multiple sclerosis repertoire cluster, and the authors stated that larger cohorts are needed.

The CDR3 has 16 residues. V lost 0 bases and J lost 0, with 13 bases in between. Per germline, CDR1 DFQATT and CDR2 SNEGSKA (reference sequence). Sequences were obtained from PBMCs. This receptor was obtained from a woman in her twenties or thirties with multiple sclerosis. The V gene is TRBV20-1, the J gene TRBJ2-3; D unclear. CDR3 in amino acids: CSARDILRSSTDTQYF. CDR3 bases: TGCAGTGCTAGAGATATCCTCAGGTCTAGCACAGATACGCAGTATTTT.